The 27 T cell receptor beta chains below come from one sample, sequenced in a study of T cells in localized non-small cell lung cancer. Assay: immunoSEQ multiplex PCR; the TCRdb copy retains only in-frame clones and omits some. The profile shows around 64,000 clones, approximately 90% of them singletons. Source: peripheral blood, taken before any cancer treatment. These receptors originate from a man aged 35 to 69 with stage I lung adenocarcinoma.

The chain joins TRBV19 to TRBJ2-2, with D hard to call. The germline V gene has CDR1 LNHDA and CDR2 SQIVND (reference sequence). The CDR3 is 12 residues long. V was pared by 1 base and J by 7 bases, with 4 bases between. CDR3 residues: CASSIGLGELFF. The CDR3 region has the DNA TGTGCCAGTAGTATAGGTCTCGGGGAGCTGTTTTTT.

This clone was recorded once. The genes are TRBV7-9 and TRBJ2-5, with D hard to call. With 5 bases removed from V and 5 bases from J, the gap between germline ends came to 9 bases. The CDR3 totals 12 residues. Germline-derived CDR1 and CDR2 are SEHNR and FQNEAQ (reference sequence). The CDR3 DNA reads as TGTGCCAGCAGCCCCCCAGTGGAGACCCAGTACTTC. This translates into CASSPPVETQYF. Supplemented by reference TRBV7-9 and TRBJ2-5, the full variable domain reads DTGVSQNPRHKITKRGQNVTFRCDPISEHNRLYWYRQTLGQGPEFLTYFQNEAQLEKSRLLSDRFSAERPKGSFSTLEIQRTEQGDSAMYLCASSPPVETQYFGPGTRLLVL.

The V and J genes are TRBV5-4 and TRBJ2-5; D may be TRBD1 (6 bases). The V gene lost 2 bases and the J gene lost 2 bases, with 13 bases spanning the gap. Germline V lookup: CDR1 SGHNT, CDR2 YYREEE (reference sequence). The CDR3 runs 15 residues. Here the CDR3 DNA reads TGTGCCAGCAGCTTTATGGCAGGGGCTCAAGAGACCCAGTACTTC. It is translated as CASSFMAGAQETQYF.

The chain uses TRBV27 and TRBJ1-5; 7 bases match TRBD1. V gave up 2 bases and J gave up 0 bases; unmatched junction bases: 4. The CDR3 has 16 amino acids. The germline V gene encodes CDR1 MNHEY and CDR2 SMNVEV (reference sequence). CDR3 residues: CASSLIGTVSNQPQHF. CDR3 coding DNA: TGTGCCAGCAGTTTAATTGGGACAGTTAGCAATCAGCCCCAGCATTTT.

This clone appeared once. The chain uses TRBV5-4 and TRBJ2-2, with TRBD1 matching 7 bases. The CDR3 consists of 15 residues. CDR1 and CDR2 (germline): SGHNT, YYREEE (reference sequence). V was pared by 6 bases and J by 1 base, with 6 bases of the junction left unmatched. CDR3 sequence reads: CASKGWTGNTGELFF. The DNA of the CDR3 is TGTGCCAGCAAGGGTTGGACAGGGAACACCGGGGAGCTGTTTTTT.

The V call is TRBV6-5, the J call TRBJ1-1; no clear D. The V gene's germline CDR1 is MNHEY and CDR2 SVGAGI. The CDR3 runs 13 residues. Trimming removed 8 bases at V and 0 bases at J, with 10 bases between. CDR3 loop: CASRGHLNTEAFF. CDR3 nucleotides: TGTGCCAGCCGAGGCCATTTGAACACTGAAGCTTTCTTT.

Points on this clone: At one boundary the junction diverges from the germline segment, which might be a read error. The CDR3 DNA sequence: TGCAGCGTTAAAGAGGGGGCCTCGAACACTGAAGCTTTCTTT. Amino acids: CSVKEGASNTEAFF. This chain links TRBV29-1 with TRBJ1-1; 7 positions agree with TRBD1. The CDR3 spans 14 residues. CDR1 is SQVTM and CDR2 is ANQGSEA in the germline V gene.

V usage is TRBV11-2 and J usage is TRBJ2-5; D is unresolved. Deletions cut 5 bases from V and 2 bases from J, with 9 bases between. CDR1 is SGHAT, CDR2 FQNNGV, per germline. This CDR3 is 13 amino acids long. The CDR3 loop is CASSRFSQETQYF. The CDR3 DNA reads TGTGCCAGCAGCCGGTTCTCGCAAGAGACCCAGTACTTC.

On this clone itself: At one end the junction does not follow the germline gene, possibly because of a read error. The V and J genes are TRBV5-6 and TRBJ2-2; D possibly corresponds to TRBD2 (5 bases). The germline V gene has CDR1 SGHDT and CDR2 YYEEEE. The CDR3 runs to 17 residues. The DNA for the CDR3 is TGTGCCAGCAGCCGAGGGCAGGTCAGTTGGGTACACCGGGGAGCTGTTTTT. This translates into CASSRGQVSWVHRGAVF.

The rearrangement uses TRBV9 and TRBJ2-1; D possibly corresponds to TRBD2 (7 bases). Deletions cut 3 bases from V and 9 bases from J, with 16 bases between. Germline CDR1 reads SGDLS; CDR2 reads YYNGEE. This CDR3 is 14 amino acids long. The CDR3 DNA sequence: TGTGCCAGCAGCGGGCCAAGGGGGGGTAGTGAGCAGTTCTTC. This translates into CASSGPRGGSEQFF.

This clone has a single count. The chain links TRBV28 to TRBJ2-1; D is unresolved. The germline V gene encodes CDR1 MDHEN and CDR2 SYDVKM. Trimming removed 8 bases at V and 10 bases at J, with 12 bases between. The CDR3 covers 11 residues. Here the CDR3 reads CASGVMREQFF. The CDR3 bases are TGTGCCAGCGGGGTAATGAGGGAGCAGTTCTTC.

The chain uses TRBV4-3 and TRBJ2-7; 11 bases are a match to TRBD1. This CDR3 is built from 15 residues. V lost 1 base to trimming and J lost 6 bases; unmatched junction nucleotides: 5. Per germline, CDR1 LGHNA and CDR2 YSLEER. The CDR3 region is CASSQGTGGSGEQYF. Written as DNA, the CDR3 is TGCGCCAGCAGCCAAGGGACAGGGGGCTCTGGCGAGCAGTACTTC.

The chain recombines TRBV11-2 with TRBJ2-1; D not resolved. Germline values: CDR1 SGHAT, CDR2 FQNNGV. The CDR3 is made up of 14 amino acids. Trimming took off 0 bases at V and 9 bases at J, with 12 bases between the two ends. CDR3 sequence reads: CASSLDIGYVEQFF. DNA for the CDR3: TGTGCCAGCAGCTTAGATATTGGGTATGTTGAGCAGTTCTTC.

The chain uses TRBV10-3 and TRBJ2-1; perhaps TRBD2 as D (6 bases). Germline values: CDR1 ENHRY, CDR2 SYGVKD. The CDR3 totals 14 residues. Trimming stripped 7 bases from V and 9 bases from J, with 19 bases between. The CDR3 loop is CAIKFSGRATEQFF. The CDR3 bases are TGTGCCATCAAGTTTAGCGGAAGGGCGACTGAGCAGTTCTTC.

The chain uses TRBV11-3 and TRBJ2-7, with TRBD2 matching 8 bases. Germline V gene sequence: CDR1 SGHNT, CDR2 YENEEA. The CDR3 loop spans 15 amino acids. V lost 1 base and J lost 6; bases outside the gene matches: 8. The chain's CDR3 is CASSLGSGGPGEQYF. CDR3 DNA: TGTGCCAGCAGCTTAGGGTCGGGAGGGCCGGGCGAGCAGTACTTC.

CDR3 sequence reads: CASSLGNPGLAGEQFF. The DNA for the CDR3 is TGTGCCAGCAGTTTGGGGAACCCGGGACTAGCGGGTGAGCAGTTCTTC. The rearrangement uses TRBV6-5 and TRBJ2-1, with TRBD2 identical over 12 bases. Germline CDR1 reads MNHEY; CDR2 reads SVGAGI. The CDR3 is 16 amino acids. Losses at the gene ends were 4 bases for V and 9 bases for J; bases not matched to a gene: 10.

This clone has more than one count but fewer than ten. The rearrangement uses TRBV5-4 and TRBJ1-2; 8 nucleotides line up with TRBD1. This CDR3 contains 14 residues. The ends lost 4 bases at V and 7 bases at J; junction bases unmatched: 9. The germline V gene has CDR1 SGHNT and CDR2 YYREEE (reference sequence). In DNA form, the CDR3 reads TGTGCCAGCAGCCCGGGCAGGGGGCGGTTTGGCTACACCTTC. Protein: CASSPGRGRFGYTF.

This clone was observed a handful of times. J is TRBJ2-7 and V is TRBV7-3; TRBD2 agrees at 11 bases. V was clipped by 0 bases and J by 6 bases; unmatched bases: 4. The CDR3 consists of 15 residues. Germline V lookup: CDR1 SGHTA, CDR2 FQGTGA. The CDR3 reads CASSLTGTSGSEQYF. CDR3 DNA sequence: TGTGCCAGCAGCTTAACCGGGACTAGCGGATCCGAGCAGTACTTC. The full variable domain, in which reference TRBV7-3 and TRBJ2-7 provide the parts outside the CDR3, is GAGVSQTPSNKVTEKGKYVELRCDPISGHTALYWYRQSLGQGPEFLIYFQGTGAADDSGLPNDRFFAVRPEGSVSTLKIQRTERGDSAVYLCASSLTGTSGSEQYFGPGTRLTVT.

This clone occurred a few times. J is TRBJ2-7 and V is TRBV7-8; TRBD2 matches at 15 bases. V shed 0 bases, J shed 5 bases, and the junction held 5 bases outside the gene matches. Germline lookup yields CDR1 SGHVS and CDR2 FQNEAQ. This CDR3 region has 17 residues. The DNA for the CDR3 is TGTGCCAGCAGCTTAGCGCAGGGGACTAGCGGGAGGAACGAGCAGTACTTC. Its protein is CASSLAQGTSGRNEQYF.

The genes are TRBV7-9 and TRBJ1-1, with 8 bases matching TRBD1. CDR3 length: 15 amino acids. From germline, CDR1 is SEHNR and CDR2 FQNEAQ (reference sequence). V shed 5 bases and J 3 bases; nucleotides not matched to a gene: 8. The chain's CDR3 is CASSPRVTGDTEAFF. CDR3 in DNA: TGTGCCAGCAGCCCGCGGGTGACAGGGGACACTGAAGCTTTCTTT.

The rearrangement links TRBV6-1 to TRBJ2-7, with 7 bases identical to TRBD2. V trimming: 3 bases; J trimming: 5 bases; junction bases outside the gene matches: 16. In germline, CDR1 is MNHNS, CDR2 SASEGT. The CDR3 has 17 amino acids. The CDR3 coding sequence is TGTGCCAGCAGTGATTTTGGAAGAGCGGGAAGACTCGACGAGCAGTACTTC. It yields the protein CASSDFGRAGRLDEQYF.

CDR3 residues: CASSMSRLAGLTDTQYF. The CDR3 DNA follows: TGTGCCAGCAGCATGTCCCGACTAGCGGGGCTCACAGATACGCAGTATTTT. The chain joins TRBV21-1 to TRBJ2-3; the D segment call TRBD2 is taken from the table without a DNA check. TRBV21-1 is a recognized pseudogene. The CDR3 spans 17 residues.

The chain joins TRBV7-3 to TRBJ2-1, with D perhaps TRBD2 (6 bases). This CDR3 contains 15 residues. Trimming took off 4 bases at V and 8 bases at J, with 18 bases between the two ends. In germline, CDR1 is SGHTA, CDR2 FQGTGA. CDR3 region: CASSSTSRREDEQFF. The DNA of the CDR3 is TGTGCCAGCAGCTCAACTAGTCGGAGGGAGGATGAGCAGTTCTTC.

The chain employs TRBV6-4 and TRBJ2-7; 11 bases map to TRBD2. The germline gives CDR1 MRHNA, CDR2 SNTAGT. The CDR3 extends over 15 amino acids. Germline trimming cut 6 bases from V and 7 bases from J; bases unmatched to any gene: 11. CDR3 DNA: TGTGCCAGCAGGAGGGGGACTAGCGGAGCTTATGAGCAGTACTTC. Encoded protein: CASRRGTSGAYEQYF.

This sequence joins TRBV5-1 and TRBJ2-3; 7 nucleotides line up with TRBD2. Trimming took 0 bases from V and 3 from J; bases not matched to a gene: 10. CDR3 length: 17 residues. Looked up from germline, CDR1 is SGHRS and CDR2 is YFSETQ. The DNA for the CDR3 is TGCGCCAGCAGCTTGGAGTACGGCGGGAGCGGGACAGATACGCAGTATTTT. This gives the protein CASSLEYGGSGTDTQYF.

This clone was seen a handful of times. The chain recombines TRBV5-4 with TRBJ2-5; D possibly matches TRBD1 or TRBD2 (5 bases each). Germline V gene data show CDR1 as SGHNT and CDR2 as YYREEE (reference sequence). CDR3 length: 14 residues. Trimming stripped 4 bases from V and 0 bases from J, with 10 bases between. Written as DNA, the CDR3 is TGTGCCAGCAGCGATCCGGGACACCAAGAGACCCAGTACTTC. Its translation: CASSDPGHQETQYF.

The genes are TRBV7-8 and TRBJ2-7, with 8 nucleotides matching TRBD2. Germline V gene sequence: CDR1 SGHVS, CDR2 FQNEAQ. The CDR3 extends over 14 amino acids. Trimming at V came to 1 base and at J to 5 bases, leaving 4 bases not matched to a gene. The CDR3 nucleotides read TGTGCCAGCAGCTTAGAAGGACTAGCCAACGAGCAGTACTTC. Its translation is CASSLEGLANEQYF.